The source of this T cell receptor (beta chain) is a study of shared clonotypes between healthy human individuals. Whole-study findings and limits: Blood was the sole source, and tissue repertoires probably differ. Around 5% was the fraction of naive CD4 clonotypes found shared across a few donors. How much donors shared clonotypes was expected to be affected by sequencing depth.

Worth noting for this clone: Its antigen is undetermined.

Germline V gene sequence: CDR1 SGHDT, CDR2 YYEEEE. V shed 10 bases, J shed 4 bases, and the junction held 10 bases outside the gene matches. The CDR3 is 14 residues long. TCRdb keeps only in-frame clones here, not all; method: immunoSEQ multiplex PCR. The sample yields some 2,500,000 clones, 85% to 95% seen once. This receptor was taken from a man between 18 and 35 years old in good health. Some clones in this sample may be carry-over from other donors' samples. The sample was naive CD4+ T cells from PBMCs. Subset in this sample: CD45RA+ positively selected. V and J are TRBV5-6 and TRBJ2-2; 7 positions match TRBD2. The CDR3 region has the DNA TGTGCCGGGCTAAGACTAGCCGGCACCGGGGAGCTGTTTTTT. It specifies CAGLRLAGTGELFF.